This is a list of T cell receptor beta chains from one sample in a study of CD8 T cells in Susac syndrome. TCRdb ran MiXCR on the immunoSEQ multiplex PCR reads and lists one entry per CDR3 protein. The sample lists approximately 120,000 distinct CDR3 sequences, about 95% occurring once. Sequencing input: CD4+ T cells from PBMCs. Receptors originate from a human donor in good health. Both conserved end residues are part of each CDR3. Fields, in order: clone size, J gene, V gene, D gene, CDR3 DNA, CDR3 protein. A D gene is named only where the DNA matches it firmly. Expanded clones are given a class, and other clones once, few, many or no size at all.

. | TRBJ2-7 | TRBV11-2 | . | TGTGCCAGCAGCTTAGATCGAGGGAAGCAGTACTTC | CASSLDRGKQYF
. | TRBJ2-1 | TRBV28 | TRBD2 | TGTGCCAGCAGTCCTCTCGGACTAGCGACATCACGAAATGAGCAGTTCTTC | CASSPLGLATSRNEQFF
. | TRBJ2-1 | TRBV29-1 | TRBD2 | TGCAGCGACACCCTAGCGGGAGCCAATGAGCAGTTCTTC | CSDTLAGANEQFF
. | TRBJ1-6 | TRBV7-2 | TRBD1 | TGTGCCAGCAGCGAAAGGTGGGACAGGGGGCTTTCACCCCTCCACTTT | CASSERWDRGLSPLHF
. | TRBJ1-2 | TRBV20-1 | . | TGCAGTGTGCCGGACCGAGGACCTAACTATGGCTACACCTTC | CSVPDRGPNYGYTF
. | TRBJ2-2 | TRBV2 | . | TGTGCCAGCAGTGATCAGGGAATCGGGGAGCTGTTTTTT | CASSDQGIGELFF
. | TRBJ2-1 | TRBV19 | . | TGTGCCAGTAGTATATTTCTAGGCACCTACAATGAGCAGTTCTTC | CASSIFLGTYNEQFF
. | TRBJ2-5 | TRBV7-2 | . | TGTGCCAGCAGCTTAGCGTTAGAGACCCAGTACTTC | CASSLALETQYF
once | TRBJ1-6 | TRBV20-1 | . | TGCAGTGCGGGCGCAGGGACTAATAATTCACCCCTCCACTTT | CSAGAGTNNSPLHF
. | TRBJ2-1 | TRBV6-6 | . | TGTGCCAGCAGTTACGTTGGGAGTCAGTCGTTCTTC | CASSYVGSQSFF
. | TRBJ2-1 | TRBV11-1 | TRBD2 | TGTGCCAGCAGCTTAGGCCGACTAGCGGGAGGCCAGTCGAGTGAGCAGTTCTTC | CASSLGRLAGGQSSEQFF
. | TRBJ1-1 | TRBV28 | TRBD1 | TGTGCCAGCAGGGGACAGGGGTTGAGCACTGAAGCTTTCTTT | CASRGQGLSTEAFF
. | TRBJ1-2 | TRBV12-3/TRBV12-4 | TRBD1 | TGTGCCAGCAGAGGGACAGTGACGGGGGGGGGCTACACCTTC | CASRGTVTGGGYTF
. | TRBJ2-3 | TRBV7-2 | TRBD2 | TGTGCCAGCAGCTCGCTGTCGTCTAGCGGTTACGCAGATACGCAGTATTTT | CASSSLSSSGYADTQYF
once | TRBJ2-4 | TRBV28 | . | TGTGCCAGCAGTTTATTGGGGGACATTCAGTACTTC | CASSLLGDIQYF
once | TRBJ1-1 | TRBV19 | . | TGTGCCAGTAGTATTTGGAGTCGGGTTGGAACTGAAGCTTTCTTT | CASSIWSRVGTEAFF
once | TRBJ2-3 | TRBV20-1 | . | TGCAGTGCTCCTTCAGGGGCCGATACGCAGTATTTT | CSAPSGADTQYF
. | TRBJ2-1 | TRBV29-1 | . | TGCAGCGTTCCCGCGGAAAGGGACGCCCCGGGGTTGAGTGAGCAGTTCTTC | CSVPAERDAPGLSEQFF
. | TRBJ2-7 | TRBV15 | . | TGTGCCACCAGCAGTAGAGGGGCGCGGGAGCAGTACTTC | CATSSRGAREQYF
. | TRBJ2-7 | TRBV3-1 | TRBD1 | TGTGCCAGCCGAAGGGGAGGTCTGGACAGGGGATCCTACGAGCAGTACTTC | CASRRGGLDRGSYEQYF
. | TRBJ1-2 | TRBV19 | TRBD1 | TGTGCCAGTAGTGTACGACAGGGAGCGACTTCGGTTGGCTACACCTTC | CASSVRQGATSVGYTF
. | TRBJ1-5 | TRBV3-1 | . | TGTGCCAGCAGCCGCGGCGACAATCAGCCCCAGCATTTT | CASSRGDNQPQHF
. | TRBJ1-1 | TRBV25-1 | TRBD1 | TGTGCCAGCAGTTCCCGGGACAGGGTTAATACTGAAGCTTTCTTT | CASSSRDRVNTEAFF
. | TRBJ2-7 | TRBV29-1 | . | TGCAGCGTTGGGGGCAGGGGCAGTTCCTACGAGCAGTACTTC | CSVGGRGSSYEQYF
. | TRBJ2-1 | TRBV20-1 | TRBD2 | TGCAGTGCTAGAGATGGGGGAGGGCCTAATGAGCAGTTCTTC | CSARDGGGPNEQFF
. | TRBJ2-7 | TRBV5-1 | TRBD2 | TGCGCCACCGACCTAGGCCTAGCGGGTTCCTACGAGCAGTACTTC | CATDLGLAGSYEQYF
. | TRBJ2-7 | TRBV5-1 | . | TGCGCCAGCAGCTTTGGAGGGAAGGGATCCTACGAGCAGTACTTC | CASSFGGKGSYEQYF
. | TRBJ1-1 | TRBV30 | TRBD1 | TGTGCCTGGAGTGTAAGCGGCAGGGGGACTGAAGCTTTCTTT | CAWSVSGRGTEAFF
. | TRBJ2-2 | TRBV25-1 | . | TGTGCCAGCAGTGATGTGAGACACAACACCGGGGAGCTGTTTTTT | CASSDVRHNTGELFF
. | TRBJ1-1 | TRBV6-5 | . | TGTGCCAGCAGTTACGAGGTGAGGGGTAACACTGAAGCTTTCTTT | CASSYEVRGNTEAFF
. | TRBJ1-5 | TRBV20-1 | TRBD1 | TGCAGTGCTCAACGCCAGGGGGCAGGTCAGCCCCAGCATTTT | CSAQRQGAGQPQHF
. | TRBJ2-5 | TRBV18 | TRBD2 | TGTGCCAGCTCACCGGGCCCTAGCGGGAGTGTGGAGACCCAGTACTTC | CASSPGPSGSVETQYF
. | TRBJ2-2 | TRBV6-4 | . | TGTGCCAGCAGTGGAGAGTCCACCGGGGAGCTGTTTTTT | CASSGESTGELFF
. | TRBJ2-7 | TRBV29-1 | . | TGCAGCGTTGGGGAGGGGGATTACGAGCAGTACTTC | CSVGEGDYEQYF
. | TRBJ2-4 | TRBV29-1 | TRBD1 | TGCAGCGTTGAACCTGCCGGGACAGGAGCCAAAAACATTCAGTACTTC | CSVEPAGTGAKNIQYF
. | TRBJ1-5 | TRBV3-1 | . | TGTGCCAGCAGCCAAGACGGGTCGAAAAATCAGCCCCAGCATTTT | CASSQDGSKNQPQHF
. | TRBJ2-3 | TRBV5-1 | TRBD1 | TGCGCCAGCAAAGGGACAGGGGGCGCAGATACGCAGTATTTT | CASKGTGGADTQYF
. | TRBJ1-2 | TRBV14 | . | TGTGCCAGCAGCCAAGTGCAAGGGCCCTATGGCTACACCTTC | CASSQVQGPYGYTF
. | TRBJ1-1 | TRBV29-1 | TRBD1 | TGCAGCGTTCGGACAGGAGTTGTGGAAGCTTTCTTT | CSVRTGVVEAFF
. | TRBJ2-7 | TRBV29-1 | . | TGCAGCAAAAATCGCGAGCAGTACTTC | CSKNREQYF
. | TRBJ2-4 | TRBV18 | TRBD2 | TGTGCCAGCTCACCGAGTATATCGACTAGCGGGAAAGGGGCCATTCAGTACTTC | CASSPSISTSGKGAIQYF
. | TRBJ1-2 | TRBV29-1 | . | TGCAGCGTGCACCGGGACCTCTTTGGTGGCTACACCTTC | CSVHRDLFGGYTF
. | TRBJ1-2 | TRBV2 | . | TGTGCCAGCAACAGTCTCAACTATGGCTACACCTTC | CASNSLNYGYTF
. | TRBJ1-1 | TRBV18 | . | TGTGCCAGCTCACCGTCCGTCAGGAACACTGAAGCTTTCTTT | CASSPSVRNTEAFF
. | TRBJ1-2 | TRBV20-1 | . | TGCAGTGCTAGCGGGGACCTCTATGGCTACACCTTC | CSASGDLYGYTF
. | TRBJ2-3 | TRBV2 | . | TGTGCCAGCGGTACAGATACGCAGTATTTT | CASGTDTQYF
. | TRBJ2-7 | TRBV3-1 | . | TGTGCCAGCAGCCAACCAGACAGGCCTAATGAGCAGTACTTC | CASSQPDRPNEQYF
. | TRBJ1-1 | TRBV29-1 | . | TGCAGCGTTGACTCCGGGGCGAACACTGAAGCTTTCTTT | CSVDSGANTEAFF
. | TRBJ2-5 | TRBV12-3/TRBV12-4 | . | TGTGCCAGCAGTTTAACAGAGCTCCAAGAGACCCAGTACTTC | CASSLTELQETQYF
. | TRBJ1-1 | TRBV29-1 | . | TGCGGGTCATTTGTGGGGCCCACTGAAGCTTTCTTT | CGSFVGPTEAFF